The present entry profiles one T cell receptor (beta chain) with its context. Its antigen is not identified. This record comes from a study of cytomegalovirus exposure and HLA in healthy donors. Study overall: A later analysis reported the roughly 130 validation repertoires used the same platform as the 550 to 700 first-cohort repertoires. Study-level results: Cytomegalovirus association was listed for about 170 TCR beta chains. Subsequent analysis found a tendency for first-cohort TCR clusters to co-occur within the approximately 130 validation repertoires. A classifier reportedly called cytomegalovirus status with high sensitivity and specificity.

Data came from immunoSEQ multiplex PCR; TCRdb stores just in-frame clones and leaves some out. The repertoire holds roughly 140,000 clones, with about 89% as singletons. From germline, CDR1 is PRHDT and CDR2 FYEKMQ (reference sequence). V trimming: 2 bases; J trimming: 3 bases; junction bases outside the gene matches: 7. This CDR3 contains 15 residues. The genes are TRBV13 and TRBJ2-7; 7 bases fit TRBD2. This clonotype was sampled from a woman under 30 in good health and CMV-seropositive. Material: PBMCs. CDR3 loop: CASSLRQGGIYEQYF. In nucleotides, the CDR3 is TGTGCCAGCAGCTTAAGGCAGGGAGGGATCTACGAGCAGTACTTC.